A single sample gave rise to the 22 T cell receptor beta chains below, sequenced in a study of blood T cells in healthy people across ages. Through a sample-barcoded 5' primer and a J-beta primer mix, a second PCR was run for roughly 6 to 12 cycles. TCRdb processed the 5' RACE reads anew with MiXCR; each CDR3 protein has one entry. The table has more than 900,000 distinct CDR3 sequences, under 30% seen once. The same specimen was also included in a second study, on T cells of mothers and their children.

Input material: blood. The receptor source for this set is a girl aged 2 to 10 in good health.

This clonotype was observed a few times. This chain joins TRBV29-1 and TRBJ2-1, with TRBD2 matching 8 bases. The V segment lost 6 bases and the J segment 1 base; nucleotides outside the gene matches: 8. Looked up from germline, CDR1 is SQVTM and CDR2 is ANQGSEA. The length of the CDR3 is 15 residues. The CDR3 is CSVSESGSSYNEQFF. In DNA form, the CDR3 reads TGCAGCGTCTCGGAAAGCGGGAGTTCCTACAATGAGCAGTTCTTC.

As concerns this clonotype: A read error may produce the germline difference seen at one junction end. V and J are TRBV20-1 and TRBJ2-4, with no clear D. The CDR3 sequence is 14 residues long. From germline, CDR1 is DFQATT and CDR2 SNEGSKA (reference sequence). The CDR3 reads CSAPPWDSKNIQCF. DNA of the CDR3: TGCAGTGCTCCCCCCTGGGATTCCAAAAACATTCAGTGCTTC.

Concerning this clonotype itself: Germline is not matched at one junction end, which may reflect a read error. The CDR3 DNA reads TGTGCCAGCAGCGTAGAGGGGGGCTTGAACGCTGAAGCTTTCTTT. It encodes CASSVEGGLNAEAFF. The chain combines TRBV9 with TRBJ1-1; D is possibly TRBD1 (6 bases). Looked up from germline, CDR1 is SGDLS and CDR2 is YYNGEE. CDR3 length equals 15 residues.

This clonotype was detected only once. The chain links TRBV20-1 to TRBJ1-1; TRBD1 aligns across 7 bases. CDR1 is DFQATT, CDR2 SNEGSKA, per germline (reference sequence). This CDR3 contains 13 residues. V was clipped by 7 bases and J by 4 bases; unmatched bases: 9. The CDR3 region is CSVNRGWGTEAFF. CDR3 bases: TGCAGTGTCAACAGGGGCTGGGGCACTGAAGCTTTCTTT.

This clonotype appeared a few times. This chain links TRBV20-1 with TRBJ1-2; 7 bases are a match to TRBD1. This CDR3 has 13 residues. Germline trimming cut 6 bases from V and 5 bases from J; bases unmatched to any gene: 9. Germline loops: CDR1 DFQATT, CDR2 SNEGSKA (reference sequence). The CDR3 coding sequence is TGCAGTGCACTCGCCGGGACAGCTTATGGCTACACCTTC. Translated: CSALAGTAYGYTF.

The genes are TRBV7-8 and TRBJ1-1; TRBD1 might be the D (5 bases). V was trimmed by 5 bases and J by 4 bases, leaving 11 bases between them. In germline, CDR1 is SGHVS, CDR2 FQNEAQ. CDR3 length: 13 residues. Here the CDR3 reads CASSRQRSTEAFF. The CDR3 nucleotides read TGTGCCAGCAGCAGACAGAGGAGCACTGAAGCTTTCTTT.

The chain has TRBV9 and TRBJ1-1, with D perhaps TRBD1 (6 bases). CDR3 length: 14 amino acids. With 5 bases removed from V and 3 bases from J, the gap between germline ends came to 14 bases. Germline-derived CDR1 and CDR2 are SGDLS and YYNGEE. This CDR3 is CASSIQGTDTEAFF. The CDR3 DNA is TGTGCCAGCAGTATACAGGGAACGGACACTGAAGCTTTCTTT.

The V call is TRBV9, the J call TRBJ1-1, with TRBD1 matching 7 bases. The CDR3 runs 14 residues. V dropped 3 bases and J dropped 0; count of bases not matched to a gene: 2. From germline, CDR1 is SGDLS and CDR2 YYNGEE. CDR3 region: CASSAGQLNTEAFF. The CDR3, as DNA: TGTGCCAGCAGCGCGGGACAGCTGAACACTGAAGCTTTCTTT.

The sample holds a few counts of this clonotype. DNA of the CDR3: TGTGCCAGCAGCAAAGAGTGGCAGGAAGAGACCCAGTACTTC. Translating gives CASSKEWQEETQYF. The chain is built from TRBV21-1 and TRBJ2-5. TRBV21-1 is a listed pseudogene. This CDR3 has 14 residues.

This clonotype was picked up a small number of times. The chain couples TRBV28 to TRBJ2-1; D remains unclear. CDR3 length equals 14 residues. V was cut by 10 bases and J by 4 bases, with 17 bases left in between. Germline V gene lookup returns CDR1 MDHEN and CDR2 SYDVKM. CDR3 sequence: CATLYPGPYNEQFF. The DNA for the CDR3 is TGTGCCACATTATACCCAGGACCTTACAATGAGCAGTTCTTC.

The chain carries TRBV12-3 or TRBV12-4 and TRBJ2-5; 9 bases line up with TRBD2. The DNA end is more similar to TRBJ2-1, so the J call may be wrong. This CDR3 is 16 amino acids long. The CDR3 DNA follows: TGTGCCAGCATTCAACCGGGTAGCGGGGGATACAATGAGCAGTTCTTC. Protein: CASIQPGSGGYNEQFF.

This clonotype has just a few counts. The chain has TRBV9 and TRBJ1-6; D is unclear. V lost 3 bases and J lost 9, with 16 bases in between. CDR1 and CDR2 from the germline V gene are SGDLS and YYNGEE. The length of the CDR3 is 15 residues. CDR3 sequence reads: CASSGDPGSGSPLHF. The CDR3 nucleotides are TGTGCCAGCAGCGGCGACCCGGGGTCGGGTTCACCCCTCCACTTT.

The chain recombines TRBV5-1 with TRBJ2-7; TRBD2 matches 9 bases. Germline V lookup: CDR1 SGHRS, CDR2 YFSETQ. J gave up 3 bases and V 4 bases, and 8 bases lay outside the gene matches. The CDR3 consists of 15 residues. CDR3 sequence: CASSPGGTSFYEQYF. CDR3 coding DNA: TGCGCCAGCAGCCCCGGAGGGACTAGCTTCTACGAGCAGTACTTC.

V is TRBV5-1 and J is TRBJ1-3, with D unresolved. This CDR3 has 14 residues. Germline CDR1 SGHRS, CDR2 YFSETQ. The V end was cut by 4 bases, the J end by 8 bases, with 16 bases between. The CDR3 spells CASSLESGLHTIYF. DNA of the CDR3: TGCGCCAGCAGCCTTGAGTCTGGGCTCCACACCATATATTTT.

The J gene is TRBJ2-1, the V gene TRBV20-1; D remains unclear. The better agreement between TRBJ2-7 and the DNA end casts doubt on the J call. Germline-derived CDR1 and CDR2 are DFQATT and SNEGSKA (reference sequence). The CDR3 contains 15 residues. The CDR3 region has the DNA TGCAGTGCTAGAGCCAGGAGTTGGGAAGACTACGAGCAGTACTTC. Protein sequence: CSARARSWEDYEQYF.

This chain uses TRBV5-5 with TRBJ2-1; 12 nucleotides line up with TRBD2. The CDR3 is 15 residues long. Germline-derived CDR1 and CDR2 are SGHKS and YYEKEE (reference sequence). Trimming removed 4 bases from V and 10 bases from J; junction bases left unmatched: 9. The CDR3 nucleotides read TGTGCCAGCAGCGCCGGACTAGCGGGGAGGACCGAGCAGTTCTTC. Its protein product is CASSAGLAGRTEQFF.

The chain links TRBV7-9 to TRBJ2-7, with a weak D call TRBD2 (6 bases). Germline CDR1 and CDR2: SEHNR and FQNEAQ (reference sequence). CDR3 length equals 14 residues. Trimming removed 5 bases at V and 5 bases at J, with 16 bases between. CDR3 amino acids: CASSLSSTSHEQYF. The CDR3 DNA follows: TGTGCCAGCAGCCTATCCTCGACTAGTCACGAGCAGTACTTC.

This chain connects TRBV9 to TRBJ1-2, with D maybe TRBD1 (6 bases). V was pared by 4 bases and J by 14 bases, with 24 bases between. The germline V gene has CDR1 SGDLS and CDR2 YYNGEE. The CDR3 is 14 residues long. The CDR3 bases are TGTGCCAGCAGCCTCCGGGGACTACAGGGATCAAAAACCTTC. Translating gives CASSLRGLQGSKTF.

In this sample, this clonotype turned up a few times. The chain has TRBV6-1 and TRBJ1-4; the D is unclear. CDR3 size: 12 residues. Trimming left V 5 bases short and J 8 bases short, with 9 bases between. In germline, CDR1 is MNHNS, CDR2 SASEGT. The CDR3 region has the DNA TGTGCCAGCAGTCCTTTTGGAGAAAAACTGTTTTTT. Encoded protein: CASSPFGEKLFF.

In its sample, this clonotype was seen a few times. The chain links TRBV29-1 to TRBJ2-3; 12 positions match TRBD2. V lost 3 bases, J lost 2 bases, and 3 bases stayed unmatched. Looked up from germline, CDR1 is SQVTM and CDR2 is ANQGSEA. This CDR3 contains 15 residues. CDR3 nucleotides: TGCAGCGTTGATGGACTAGCGGGACCCACAGATACGCAGTATTTT. It yields the protein CSVDGLAGPTDTQYF.

The gene calls are TRBV28 and TRBJ2-1; weak D call: TRBD2 (6 bases). In germline, CDR1 is MDHEN, CDR2 SYDVKM. This CDR3 region has 15 residues. Trimming pared 5 bases from V and 3 bases from J, leaving 14 bases between. The CDR3 here is CASSPLGTYYNEQFF. The CDR3 bases are TGTGCCAGCAGTCCACTCGGGACTTACTACAATGAGCAGTTCTTC.

V gene TRBV9 combines with J gene TRBJ2-5; D might be TRBD1 (6 bases). The last part of the DNA fits TRBJ2-1 better; the J call may be wrong. The germline V gene has CDR1 SGDLS and CDR2 YYNGEE. The CDR3 covers 11 residues. CDR3 in amino acids: CASQGTNEQFF. The CDR3 region has the DNA TGTGCCAGCCAGGGGACCAATGAGCAGTTCTTC.